The source of this TCR beta chain is a study of blood T cell repertoires in COVID-19. Study processing details: Estimated nucleated cell counts came from reference gene primer amplification. Repertoires were generated with immunoSEQ multiplex PCR, while TCRdb's copy carries only in-frame clones and drops some. V, J and clone size were drawn from that table, and D and trimming were deduced from the DNA. The sample shows around 140,000 clones, almost 85% of them seen only once. The germline CDR1 and CDR2 sequences are SGHDN and FVKESK. The ends lost 3 bases at V and 4 bases at J; junction bases unmatched: 3. There are 16 residues in the CDR3.

Sequenced sample: peripheral blood. The receptor was isolated from a man aged 60 to 75 with acute or convalescent COVID-19. The rearrangement uses TRBV14 and TRBJ2-1, with 13 bases that match TRBD2. CDR3 sequence: CASSHLGLAGYNEQFF. The CDR3 bases are TGTGCCAGCAGCCACCTGGGACTAGCGGGGTACAATGAGCAGTTCTTC.